This paragraph reports one TCR beta chain. Its cognate antigen is unknown. Germline V lookup: CDR1 MNHEY, CDR2 SVGAGI. CDR3 size: 14 residues. After removal of 6 bases from V and 4 bases from J, the junction contained 5 bases not matched to a gene. Isolation of CD4+ naive, central memory, regulatory and stem cell-like memory cells was achieved by sorting via CD45RO/CCR7/CD25/CD127/CD95/CD27. Isolated RNA was reverse transcribed in full, so expressed TCRB transcripts were sequenced. Profiled with immunoSEQ multiplex PCR; TCRdb holds only in-frame clones, not every one. Of some 290,000 clones detected, 14% appear once; the ten largest clones hold 0.015% to 0.02%. The data were obtained in a study of beta chain features in type 1 diabetes. Findings and caveats of the study: Shorter TCRB CDR3s, moderately but significantly so, were found in Type 1 diabetes patients in all four CD4+ subsets. A greater similarity of naive, central memory and Treg TCRB repertoires was seen among patients than among healthy donors.

Sequencing used naive CD4+ T cells from blood. The receptor comes from a man aged 25-45 years with type 1 diabetes. The chain has TRBV6-5 and TRBJ1-2, with 10 bases matching TRBD1. CDR3 loop: CASRPTGGLYGYTF. CDR3 in DNA: TGTGCCAGCAGACCGACAGGGGGCCTCTATGGCTACACCTTC.